This passage covers 4 T cell receptor beta chains from one sample sequenced in a study of shared clonotypes between healthy human individuals. CD8 cells regarded as naive lacked CD45RO, were positively chosen for CCR7, and omitted terminally differentiated effector memory CD45RA+ cells. Here immunoSEQ multiplex PCR was the method, and the copy in TCRdb shows in-frame clones only, minus some. Here the sample spans 630,000 or so clones, roughly 98% being singletons. Sequenced: naive CD8+ T cells sorted from blood. These receptors came from a man in his thirties or forties in good health.

This chain connects TRBV5-1 to TRBJ2-7, with D perhaps TRBD1 (6 bases). CDR1 SGHRS and CDR2 YFSETQ come from the germline V gene. The V gene lost 4 bases and the J gene lost 0 bases, with 8 bases spanning the gap. The CDR3 totals 13 residues. The CDR3 loop is CASSGTISYEQYF. The CDR3, as DNA: TGCGCCAGCAGCGGGACAATCTCCTACGAGCAGTACTTC.

The chain employs TRBV27 and TRBJ2-3, with TRBD1 as a possible D gene (5 bases). V lost 6 bases, J lost 4 bases, and 14 bases lay in between. The germline CDR1 and CDR2 sequences are MNHEY and SMNVEV (reference sequence). This CDR3 contains 14 residues. For the CDR3, the DNA is TGTGCCAGCAGCTCCCTAGGGGCCCCAGATACGCAGTATTTT. Protein product: CASSSLGAPDTQYF.

The chain joins TRBV7-9 to TRBJ2-2; TRBD1 is a possible D gene (6 bases). This CDR3 has 18 amino acids. The V end lost 8 bases, the J end lost 7 bases, and 29 bases lay between the germline ends. Germline V gene sequence: CDR1 SEHNR, CDR2 FQNEAQ (reference sequence). The CDR3 loop reads CASFDRTGTGFYSGELFF. DNA of the CDR3: TGTGCCAGCTTCGATCGAACTGGAACAGGGTTTTACAGCGGGGAGCTGTTTTTT.

V gene TRBV5-1 combines with J gene TRBJ1-1; no firm D call. The CDR3 runs 13 residues. V gave up 3 bases and J gave up 0 bases, with 6 bases separating them. Looked up from germline, CDR1 is SGHRS and CDR2 is YFSETQ. The CDR3 bases are TGCGCCAGCAGCTCGTTCTTGAACACTGAAGCTTTCTTT. Amino acid sequence: CASSSFLNTEAFF.